The rows below give T cell receptor beta chains drawn from one sample of a study of blood T cell repertoires in COVID-19. TCRdb's table, derived via immunoSEQ multiplex PCR, lists solely in-frame clones and lacks some. The sample yields approximately 210,000 clones, approximately 82% seen once. Source material: peripheral blood. These receptors came from a woman older than 75 with acute or convalescent COVID-19. CDR3s leave out the opening cysteine and the closing phenylalanine or tryptophan.

j_gene | v_gene | CDR3aa
TRBJ2-2 | TRBV9 | ASGFTGGTGELF
TRBJ1-2 | TRBV29-1 | SVEYSYGYT
TRBJ1-4 | TRBV5-1 | ASSSTGGFSEKLF
TRBJ1-5 | TRBV6-5 | ASSRGQGKNQPQH
TRBJ2-1 | TRBV3-1/TRBV3-2 | ASSQGAGGHNEQF
TRBJ1-1 | TRBV6-5 | ASSTLGQGTEAF
TRBJ1-2 | TRBV25-1 | ASSEPGQGAEWYGYT
TRBJ2-3 | TRBV10-3 | AIRGLPAEPQY
TRBJ1-5 | TRBV28 | ASRSTGNQPQH
TRBJ2-2 | TRBV7-3 | ASSFDSGVEWAGELF
TRBJ1-2 | TRBV27 | ASSLTRVSGYT
TRBJ1-3 | TRBV7-6 | ASSSRAQGGNTIY
TRBJ2-3 | TRBV19 | ASGDRVWSDTQY
TRBJ2-5 | TRBV27 | ASSVGQGIGTQY
TRBJ2-3 | TRBV16 | ASSQLTDTQY
TRBJ1-2 | TRBV6-5 | ASYRTTNYGYT
TRBJ1-3 | TRBV7-3 | ASSPSGAGNTIY
TRBJ2-3 | TRBV4-3 | ASSQGITGQRTDTQY
TRBJ2-1 | TRBV5-1 | ASSSIDYEQF
TRBJ1-6 | TRBV7-8 | ASSLRGQLLNSPLH
TRBJ2-1 | TRBV14 | ASSPSTGWNEQF
TRBJ1-5 | TRBV27 | ASSTQAGDQPQH
TRBJ1-6 | TRBV5-4 | ASTSFSNSPLH
TRBJ2-5 | TRBV5-1 | ASSLLAGGQETQY
TRBJ2-2 | TRBV4-2 | ASSLRDSNTGELF
TRBJ2-1 | TRBV12-3/TRBV12-4 | ASRRLAANEQF
TRBJ1-3 | TRBV28 | VSTGLRGGNTIY
TRBJ2-3 | TRBV2 | ASSPGQGADTQY
TRBJ1-3 | TRBV15 | ATSRDRGSGNTIY
TRBJ2-5 | TRBV18 | ASSPGTGQGETQY
TRBJ2-3 | TRBV24-1 | ATSDPGRGGSRTDTQY
TRBJ2-5 | TRBV3-1/TRBV3-2 | ASSQPGTQY
TRBJ1-2 | TRBV29-1 | SVVETGLGGYT
TRBJ1-4 | TRBV19 | ASSSSGESNEKLF
TRBJ2-3 | TRBV19 | ASSRRTFQPRADTQY
TRBJ2-2 | TRBV7-2 | ASSPRTGAITGELF
TRBJ1-1 | TRBV7-9 | ASSPWDIRNTEAF
TRBJ2-2 | TRBV7-3 | ASRAGVGPGELF
TRBJ2-5 | TRBV28 | ASSPPRGGGKETQY
TRBJ1-1 | TRBV5-1 | ASSLDRGSMNTEAF
TRBJ1-5 | TRBV7-3 | ASSPGFGQPQH
TRBJ2-2 | TRBV10-3 | AISGDRQNTGELF
TRBJ1-2 | TRBV6-6 | ASRNGGTNYGYT
TRBJ2-2 | TRBV14 | ASSSSGNTGELF
TRBJ1-2 | TRBV5-4 | ASSLARTGVSYT
TRBJ2-2 | TRBV7-2 | ASSLVLAGGGTGELF
TRBJ1-2 | TRBV5-4 | ASSPDRERGYT
TRBJ2-7 | TRBV7-2 | ASSLEAAYEQY
TRBJ1-1 | TRBV30 | AWSHSNTEAF
TRBJ2-1 | TRBV5-1 | ASSSGTFSYNEQF
TRBJ2-1 | TRBV7-8 | ASSLPGLAGQYNEQF
TRBJ2-5 | TRBV6-5 | ASSYSGGQETQY
TRBJ2-5 | TRBV7-6 | ASSERLRGGKETQY
TRBJ1-2 | TRBV2 | ASSEASYGYT
TRBJ2-5 | TRBV19 | ASSRIAGALQETQY